The 7 T cell receptor beta chains reported below all come from one sample, sequenced in a study of T cell changes during pregnancy in multiple sclerosis. Sequencing was performed with immunoSEQ multiplex PCR; in TCRdb, only in-frame clones are kept and a portion is missing. The data hold 45,000 to 55,000 clones, with roughly 89% observed a single time. The sequences come from peripheral blood, collected in the first trimester of pregnancy. The receptors stem from a female donor with multiple sclerosis, enrolled in a pregnancy study.

This chain links TRBV27 with TRBJ1-1; 9 bases are a match to TRBD1. This CDR3 spans 16 amino acids. The germline gives CDR1 MNHEY, CDR2 SMNVEV (reference sequence). The ends lost 5 bases at V and 3 bases at J; junction bases unmatched: 10. CDR3 in DNA: TGTGCCAGCAGTCCAGGGGACAGGGTAGGGGACACTGAAGCTTTCTTT. As protein: CASSPGDRVGDTEAFF.

The chain has TRBV4-1 and TRBJ2-3, with 7 bases matching TRBD2. The CDR3 has 14 residues. With V trimmed by 3 bases and J by 0 bases, 0 bases remained unmatched. Germline V gene sequence: CDR1 MGHRA, CDR2 YSYEKL. The CDR3 sequence: CASSQRGSTDTQYF. CDR3 nucleotide sequence: TGCGCCAGCAGCCAGCGGGGGAGCACAGATACGCAGTATTTT.

This clone was counted a few times. The chain recombines TRBV19 with TRBJ1-4; D is possibly TRBD1 (5 bases). This CDR3 has 12 residues. V lost 8 bases, J lost 7 bases, and 11 bases lay in between. Germline V CDR1 and CDR2: LNHDA, SQIVND (reference sequence). In DNA, the CDR3 is TGTGCCAGTCGTACTCAGGGTGAAAAACTGTTTTTT. This codes for CASRTQGEKLFF.

This chain joins TRBV5-1 and TRBJ1-1; maybe TRBD1 (6 bases). The germline V gene encodes CDR1 SGHRS and CDR2 YFSETQ. The CDR3 runs 15 residues. V was pared by 0 bases and J by 4 bases, with 13 bases between. CDR3 nucleotides: TGCGCCAGCAGCTTGGTCCCAGGGGTAGTCACTGAAGCTTTCTTT. Its translation is CASSLVPGVVTEAFF. The whole variable domain, filled in from reference TRBV5-1 and TRBJ1-1, reads KAGVTQTPRYLIKTRGQQVTLSCSPISGHRSVSWYQQTPGQGLQFLFEYFSETQRNKGNFPGRFSGRQFSNSRSEMNVSTLELGDSALYLCASSLVPGVVTEAFFGQGTRLTVV.

The CDR3 DNA reads TGTGCCAGCAGCCGACAGGGGGGCTCCTACGAGCAGTACTTC. Encoded protein: CASSRQGGSYEQYF. This chain uses TRBV28 with TRBJ2-7; TRBD1 matches at 9 bases. Germline trimming cut 6 bases from V and 0 bases from J; bases unmatched to any gene: 3. Germline V gene sequence: CDR1 MDHEN, CDR2 SYDVKM. This CDR3 has 14 residues.

The chain uses TRBV6-5 and TRBJ1-3; 7 bases are a match to TRBD1. The CDR3 contains 15 residues. The V gene end was trimmed by 6 bases and the J gene end by 3 bases; junction bases not matched to a gene: 8. In germline, CDR1 is MNHEY, CDR2 SVGAGI. CDR3 nucleotides: TGTGCCAGCAGATCGACAGGGTCGGTTGGAAACACCATATATTTT. This translates into CASRSTGSVGNTIYF.

The J gene is TRBJ1-1, the V gene TRBV2; D call uncertain. This CDR3 region has 15 residues. From germline, CDR1 is SNHLY and CDR2 FYNNEI. Trimming cost V 2 bases and J 4 bases, with 14 bases left between them. DNA for the CDR3: TGTGCCAGCAGTGAAAGTCGGGGTCTGGGCACTGAAGCTTTCTTT. Translated, it gives CASSESRGLGTEAFF. Full variable domain (rest looked up from reference TRBV2 and TRBJ1-1): EPEVTQTPSHQVTQMGQEVILRCVPISNHLYFYWYRQILGQKVEFLVSFYNNEISEKSEIFDDQFSVERPDGSNFTLKIRSTKLEDSAMYFCASSESRGLGTEAFFGQGTRLTVV.